The rows below give T cell receptor beta chains drawn from one sample of a study of liver allograft versus peripheral blood T cells. TCRdb used MiXCR to reprocess the reads, holding one entry per CDR3 protein. The table has about 9,000 distinct CDR3 sequences, over 12% seen once. The receptors originated from a human patient who had a liver transplant. Some of the T cells may derive from the graft donor. CDR3s include the opening cysteine and the closing phenylalanine or tryptophan. Each record gives: D gene, J gene, V gene, clone size, CDR3 protein, CDR3 DNA. The D gene is left open where the match is weak. Only part of the rows carry a size: once, few, many, or a class if the clone is expanded.

TRBD1,TRBJ2-7,TRBV7-2,medium-sized,CASSFLQGAGEQYF,TGTGCCAGCAGCTTTTTACAGGGGGCCGGCGAGCAGTACTTC
TRBD1,TRBJ2-6,TRBV7-9,medium-sized,CASLPGGNSGANVLTF,TGTGCCAGCCTCCCAGGGGGCAATTCTGGGGCCAACGTCCTGACTTTC
TRBD2,TRBJ2-3,TRBV20-1,NA,CSARDPSSGRSDTQYF,TGCAGTGCTAGAGATCCAAGTAGCGGGAGGTCAGATACGCAGTATTTT
TRBD1,TRBJ1-2,TRBV28,medium-sized,CASSFPLGQGNYGYTF,TGTGCCAGCAGTTTCCCTCTAGGACAGGGGAACTATGGCTACACCTTC
NA,TRBJ1-2,TRBV9,medium-sized,CASSVVFSDGYTF,TGTGCCAGCAGCGTAGTGTTTTCTGATGGCTACACCTTC
NA,TRBJ1-4,TRBV9,medium-sized,CASSVSSIATNEKLFF,TGTGCCAGCAGCGTAAGTTCCATAGCAACTAATGAAAAACTGTTTTTT
NA,TRBJ1-4,TRBV6-1,medium-sized,CASSQIQRFGEKLFF,TGTGCCAGCAGCCAGATACAGAGGTTTGGTGAAAAACTGTTTTTT
NA,TRBJ2-3,TRBV28,few,CASSFSAGGGGDTQYF,TGTGCCAGCAGTTTCTCGGCGGGTGGTGGGGGCGATACGCAGTATTTT
TRBD1,TRBJ1-1,TRBV18,medium-sized,CASSARGDTEAFF,TGTGCCAGCTCAGCCAGGGGGGACACTGAAGCTTTCTTT
NA,TRBJ1-1,TRBV12-3/TRBV12-4,NA,CASSPNPGTEAFF,TGTGCCAGCAGCCCGAACCCTGGCACTGAAGCTTTCTTT
NA,TRBJ1-5,TRBV28,NA,CASSFIFSLQVVSGQPQHF,TGTGCCAGCAGTTTTATCTTCTCACTCCAAGTCGTTTCGGGACAGCCCCAGCATTTT
TRBD1,TRBJ2-2,TRBV10-3,medium-sized,CAITVGTGGNTGELFF,TGTGCCATCACCGTCGGGACAGGGGGAAACACCGGGGAGCTGTTTTTT
NA,TRBJ2-1,TRBV28,few,CASVIGGGTYNEQFF,TGTGCCAGCGTGATTGGGGGCGGTACCTACAATGAGCAGTTCTTC
NA,TRBJ1-6,TRBV20-1,NA,CSARDNSRGSPLHF,TGCAGTGCTAGAGATAACAGTAGGGGCTCACCCCTCCACTTT
TRBD2,TRBJ2-5,TRBV5-4,NA,CANSLGASGGEQETQYF,TGTGCCAACAGCTTGGGGGCGAGCGGGGGAGAACAAGAGACCCAGTACTTC
NA,TRBJ2-5,TRBV6-1,many,CASSVAGVGETQYF,TGTGCCAGCAGCGTTGCAGGGGTTGGAGAGACCCAGTACTTC
NA,TRBJ1-5,TRBV20-1,medium-sized,CSAGGKENQPQHF,TGCAGTGCGGGCGGAAAGGAAAATCAGCCCCAGCATTTT
NA,TRBJ1-6,TRBV6-5,medium-sized,CASRTSYDSPLHF,TGTGCCAGCAGGACCTCATATGATTCACCCCTCCACTTT
NA,TRBJ1-1,TRBV18,medium-sized,CASSPEGRLNTEAFF,TGTGCCAGCTCACCGGAAGGACGGCTGAACACTGAAGCTTTCTTT
NA,TRBJ2-7,TRBV15,medium-sized,CATSRDLGTYEQYF,TGTGCCACCAGCAGAGATCTGGGGACCTACGAGCAGTACTTC
TRBD2,TRBJ2-5,TRBV6-1,NA,CASSEAGGFETQCF,TGTGCCAGCAGTGAGGCGGGGGGCTTTGAGACCCAGTGCTTC
TRBD2,TRBJ2-2,TRBV5-5,NA,CASSHRGTSGSTGELFF,TGTGCCAGCAGCCACCGAGGGACTAGCGGGTCCACCGGGGAGCTGTTTTTT
NA,TRBJ2-7,TRBV24-1,NA,CATRNGGPSYEQYF,TGTGCCACCAGGAACGGGGGCCCTTCCTACGAGCAGTACTTC
NA,TRBJ2-7,TRBV20-1,many,CSESRDTSYEQYF,TGCAGTGAAAGCCGGGACACCTCCTACGAGCAGTACTTC
TRBD2,TRBJ2-2,TRBV5-6,medium-sized,CASSLTSGDTGELFF,TGTGCCAGCAGCTTGACTAGCGGGGACACCGGGGAGCTGTTTTTT
NA,TRBJ2-3,TRBV29-1,medium-sized,CSVIDSLDTQYF,TGCAGCGTCATAGACAGCTTGGATACGCAGTATTTT
NA,TRBJ1-5,TRBV28,medium-sized,CASSNPTGNSNQPQHF,TGTGCCAGCAGTAATCCCACAGGGAACAGCAATCAGCCCCAGCATTTT
NA,TRBJ1-2,TRBV6-1,medium-sized,CASSYEGLSWGYTF,TGTGCCAGCAGCTACGAGGGCCTTTCCTGGGGCTACACCTTC
NA,TRBJ2-3,TRBV20-1,NA,CSAFASTDTQYF,TGCAGTGCCTTCGCTAGCACAGATACGCAGTATTTT
TRBD1,TRBJ1-2,TRBV20-1,many,CSAPYEGGGYGYTF,TGCAGTGCCCCGTATGAAGGGGGCGGCTATGGCTACACCTTC
NA,TRBJ1-1,TRBV6-2/TRBV6-3,many,CASTNSPKVPPAFF,TGTGCCAGCACCAATTCCCCGAAGGTTCCGCCCGCCTTCTTT
NA,TRBJ1-2,TRBV6-5,medium-sized,CASSPGLARKNYGYTF,TGTGCCAGCAGCCCAGGGTTGGCGAGAAAGAACTATGGCTACACCTTC
NA,TRBJ1-5,TRBV25-1,few,CASQAMGSNQPQHF,TGTGCCAGTCAGGCTATGGGGAGCAATCAGCCCCAGCATTTT
NA,TRBJ1-1,TRBV7-9,NA,CASRRQTPEAFF,TGTGCCAGTAGGCGACAGACTCCTGAAGCTTTCTTT
TRBD1,TRBJ2-5,TRBV7-9,many,CASSLGGTAQETQYF,TGTGCCAGCAGCTTAGGAGGGACAGCACAAGAGACCCAGTACTTC
TRBD2,TRBJ2-3,TRBV7-3,NA,CASSLPAGGQDTQYF,TGTGCCAGCAGCTTACCAGCGGGAGGGCAGGATACGCAGTATTTT
NA,TRBJ1-2,TRBV25-1,NA,CASSPGNSRSGYTF,TGTGCCAGCTCGCCAGGTAATAGTCGGAGTGGCTACACCTTC
NA,TRBJ1-2,TRBV12-3/TRBV12-4,medium-sized,CASSHDSNYGYTF,TGTGCCAGCAGTCACGACAGTAACTATGGCTACACCTTC
NA,TRBJ2-7,TRBV7-2,once,CASSLAYGGIYEQYF,TGTGCCAGCAGCTTAGCGTACGGCGGGATATACGAGCAGTACTTC
NA,TRBJ1-5,TRBV7-2,medium-sized,CASSIRGDQPQHF,TGTGCCAGCAGCATCAGGGGAGATCAGCCCCAGCATTTT
TRBD2,TRBJ2-1,TRBV18,medium-sized,CASSPLLAGANNEQFF,TGTGCCAGCTCACCACTCCTAGCGGGGGCCAACAATGAGCAGTTCTTC
NA,TRBJ2-2,TRBV20-1,NA,CSARGRRVGELFF,TGCAGTGCTAGAGGTAGAAGAGTCGGGGAGCTGTTTTTT